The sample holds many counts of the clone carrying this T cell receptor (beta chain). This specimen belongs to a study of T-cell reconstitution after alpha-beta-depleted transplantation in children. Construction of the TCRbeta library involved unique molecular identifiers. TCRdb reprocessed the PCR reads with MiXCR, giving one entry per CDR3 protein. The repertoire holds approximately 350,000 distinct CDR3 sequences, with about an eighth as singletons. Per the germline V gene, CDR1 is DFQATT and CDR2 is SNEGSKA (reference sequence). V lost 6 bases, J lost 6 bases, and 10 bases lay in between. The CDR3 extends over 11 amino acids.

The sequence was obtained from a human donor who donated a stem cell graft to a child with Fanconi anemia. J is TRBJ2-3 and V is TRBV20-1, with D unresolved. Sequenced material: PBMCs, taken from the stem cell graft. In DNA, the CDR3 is TGCAGTGCAGTCCCAGCGGATACGCAGTATTTT. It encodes CSAVPADTQYF.